The source of this T cell receptor (beta chain) is a study of blood T cell repertoires in COVID-19. On the study more broadly: From T cells, B-cell-depleted T cells, or PBMCs came the material, which was cDNA or gDNA.

Per germline, CDR1 LGHDT and CDR2 YNNKEL (reference sequence). This CDR3 spans 18 amino acids. Trimming pared 0 bases from V and 0 bases from J, leaving 17 bases between. Data came from immunoSEQ multiplex PCR; TCRdb stores just in-frame clones and leaves some out. Of fewer than 200,000 clones in the sample, approximately 81% were seen once. The sequencing sample was made of peripheral blood. The TCR sequence derives from a woman aged 45 to 65 with COVID-19, enrolled during active disease. This chain links TRBV3-1 (or the pseudogene TRBV3-2) with TRBJ1-2, with D uncertain. CDR3 nucleotide sequence: TGTGCCAGCAGCCAAGAAGGTGGAGGACGCCCCGCTAACTATGGCTACACCTTC. It encodes CASSQEGGGRPANYGYTF.